This T cell receptor (beta chain) was retrieved from a study of T cells in Graves' hyperthyroidism and ophthalmopathy. Calling Graves' hyperthyroidism stable meant ophthalmopathy did not progress within 18 months. Researchers barred patients who had uncontrolled infection, other autoimmune disease, pregnancy or lactation. Clinical symptoms, serum thyroxine and TRAb, thyroid ultrasound and orbital computed tomography were used for the diagnoses. Amplified TCR beta CDR3 regions came from RNA transcripts. The study used the HTBI primer set for a first-round RT-PCR of the TCR CDR3. TCRdb reprocessed the multiplex PCR reads via MiXCR and lists one record per CDR3 protein. This table holds about 690,000 distinct CDR3 sequences, roughly 17% found once. Germline lookup yields CDR1 SQVTM and CDR2 ANQGSEA. This CDR3 comprises 12 residues. V was clipped by 2 bases and J by 4 bases, with 8 bases between them.

The TCR originated in a man between 50 and 59 years old with Graves' hyperthyroidism. The specimen was blood. The rearrangement joins TRBV29-1 to TRBJ1-2; D uncertain. The CDR3 DNA is TGCAGCGTTGAACAGTATGGCTATGGCTACACCTTC. Translated, it gives CSVEQYGYGYTF.